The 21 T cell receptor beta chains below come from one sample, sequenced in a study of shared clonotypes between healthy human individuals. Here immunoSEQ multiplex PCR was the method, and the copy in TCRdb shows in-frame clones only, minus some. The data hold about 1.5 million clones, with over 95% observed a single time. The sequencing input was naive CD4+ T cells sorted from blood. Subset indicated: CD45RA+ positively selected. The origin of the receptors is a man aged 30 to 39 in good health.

DNA of the CDR3: TGTGCCAGCATCCCTGCGGGGGTCCTTGAGACCCAGTACTTC. It encodes CASIPAGVLETQYF. This sequence joins TRBV28 and TRBJ2-5; TRBD2 matches at 7 bases. Germline V CDR1 and CDR2: MDHEN, SYDVKM. There are 14 residues in the CDR3. The trim removed 7 bases at V and 5 bases at J, leaving 10 bases unmatched.

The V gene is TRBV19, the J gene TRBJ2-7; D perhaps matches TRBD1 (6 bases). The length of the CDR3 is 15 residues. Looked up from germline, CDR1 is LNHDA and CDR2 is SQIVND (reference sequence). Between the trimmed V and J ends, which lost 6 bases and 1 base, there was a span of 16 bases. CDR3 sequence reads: CASRRTVAHSYEQYF. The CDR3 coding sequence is TGTGCCAGTAGGAGGACAGTTGCCCATTCCTACGAGCAGTACTTC. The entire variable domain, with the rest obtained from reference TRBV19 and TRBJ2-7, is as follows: DGGITQSPKYLFRKEGQNVTLSCEQNLNHDAMYWYRQDPGQGLRLIYYSQIVNDFQKGDIAEGYSVSREKKESFPLTVTSAQKNPTAFYLCASRRTVAHSYEQYFGPGTRLTVT.

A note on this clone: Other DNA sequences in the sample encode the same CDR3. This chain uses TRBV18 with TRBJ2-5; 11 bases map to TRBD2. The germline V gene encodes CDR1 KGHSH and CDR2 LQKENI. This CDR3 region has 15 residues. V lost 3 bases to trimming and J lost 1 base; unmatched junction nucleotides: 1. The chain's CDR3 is CASSPGTSGQETQYF. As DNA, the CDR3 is TGTGCCAGCTCACCTGGGACTAGCGGCCAAGAGACCCAGTACTTC.

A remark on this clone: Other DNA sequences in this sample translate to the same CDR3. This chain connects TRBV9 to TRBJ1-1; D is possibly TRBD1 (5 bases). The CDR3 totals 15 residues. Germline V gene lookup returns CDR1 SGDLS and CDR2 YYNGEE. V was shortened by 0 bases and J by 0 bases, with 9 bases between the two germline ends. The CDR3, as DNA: TGTGCCAGCAGCGTAGCTGACAGCATGAACACTGAAGCTTTCTTT. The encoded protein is CASSVADSMNTEAFF.

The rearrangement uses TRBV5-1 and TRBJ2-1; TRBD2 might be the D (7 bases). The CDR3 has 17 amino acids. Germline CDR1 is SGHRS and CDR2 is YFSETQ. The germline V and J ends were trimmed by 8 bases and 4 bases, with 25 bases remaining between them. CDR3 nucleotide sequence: TGCGCCAGTGACAAGGAGGGACTGGGGGGGCTATACAATGAGCAGTTCTTC. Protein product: CASDKEGLGGLYNEQFF.

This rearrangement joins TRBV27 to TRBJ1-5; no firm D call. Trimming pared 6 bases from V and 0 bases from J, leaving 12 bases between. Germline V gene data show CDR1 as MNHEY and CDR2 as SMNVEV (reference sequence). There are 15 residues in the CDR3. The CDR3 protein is CASSSRPFSNQPQHF. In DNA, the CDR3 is TGTGCCAGCAGCTCACGCCCCTTTAGCAATCAGCCCCAGCATTTT.

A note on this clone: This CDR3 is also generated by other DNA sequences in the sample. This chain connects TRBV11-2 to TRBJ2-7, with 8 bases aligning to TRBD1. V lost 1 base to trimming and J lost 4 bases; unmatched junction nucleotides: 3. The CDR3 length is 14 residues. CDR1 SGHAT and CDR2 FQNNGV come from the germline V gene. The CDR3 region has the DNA TGTGCCAGCAGCTTAGGCAGGGGGCGTTACGAGCAGTACTTC. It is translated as CASSLGRGRYEQYF.

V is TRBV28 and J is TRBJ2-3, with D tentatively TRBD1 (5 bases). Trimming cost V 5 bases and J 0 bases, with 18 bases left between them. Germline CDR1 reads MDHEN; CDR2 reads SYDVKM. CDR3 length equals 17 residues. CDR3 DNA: TGTGCCAGCAGTCCCCGTGGGGCGTCAACTAGCACAGATACGCAGTATTTT. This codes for CASSPRGASTSTDTQYF.

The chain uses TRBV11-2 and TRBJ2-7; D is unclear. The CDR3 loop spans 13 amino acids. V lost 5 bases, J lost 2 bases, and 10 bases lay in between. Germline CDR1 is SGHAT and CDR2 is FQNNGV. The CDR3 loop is CASSPTVTYEQYF. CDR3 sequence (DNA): TGTGCCAGCAGCCCGACGGTTACCTACGAGCAGTACTTC.

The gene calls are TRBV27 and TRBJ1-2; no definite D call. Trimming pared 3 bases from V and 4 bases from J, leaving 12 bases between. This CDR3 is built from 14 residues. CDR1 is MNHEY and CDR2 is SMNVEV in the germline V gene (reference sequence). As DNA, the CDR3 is TGTGCCAGCAGTTTCCTGCGGGGAGTCTATGGCTACACCTTC. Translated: CASSFLRGVYGYTF.

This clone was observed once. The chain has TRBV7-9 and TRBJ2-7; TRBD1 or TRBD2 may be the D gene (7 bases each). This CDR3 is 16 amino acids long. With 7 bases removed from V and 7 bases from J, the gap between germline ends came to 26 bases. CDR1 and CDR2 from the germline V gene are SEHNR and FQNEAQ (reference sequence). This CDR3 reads CASTLGGTEGIWEQYF. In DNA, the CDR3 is TGTGCCAGCACCTTGGGGGGGACAGAAGGAATCTGGGAGCAGTACTTC. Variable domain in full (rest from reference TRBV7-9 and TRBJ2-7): DTGVSQNPRHKITKRGQNVTFRCDPISEHNRLYWYRQTLGQGPEFLTYFQNEAQLEKSRLLSDRFSAERPKGSFSTLEIQRTEQGDSAMYLCASTLGGTEGIWEQYFGPGTRLTVT.

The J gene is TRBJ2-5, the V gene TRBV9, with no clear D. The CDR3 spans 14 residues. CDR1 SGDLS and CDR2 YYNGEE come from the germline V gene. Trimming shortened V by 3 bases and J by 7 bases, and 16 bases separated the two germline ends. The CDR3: CASSADGQLGTQYF. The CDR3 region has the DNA TGTGCCAGCAGCGCGGACGGGCAATTAGGGACCCAGTACTTC.

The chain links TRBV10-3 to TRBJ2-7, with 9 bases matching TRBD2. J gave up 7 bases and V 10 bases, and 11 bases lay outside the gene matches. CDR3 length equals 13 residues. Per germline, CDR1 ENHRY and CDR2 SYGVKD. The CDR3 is CATIAGAGWEQYF. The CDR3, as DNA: TGTGCCACTATAGCGGGAGCGGGCTGGGAGCAGTACTTC.

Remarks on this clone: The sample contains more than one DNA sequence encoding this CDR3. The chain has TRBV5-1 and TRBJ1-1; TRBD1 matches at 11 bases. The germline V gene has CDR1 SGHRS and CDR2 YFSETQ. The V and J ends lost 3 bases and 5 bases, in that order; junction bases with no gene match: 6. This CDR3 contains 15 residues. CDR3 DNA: TGCGCCAGCAGCTCGAGGGACAGGGGGAGGACTGAAGCTTTCTTT. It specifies CASSSRDRGRTEAFF. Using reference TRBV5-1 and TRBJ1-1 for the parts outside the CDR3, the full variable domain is KAGVTQTPRYLIKTRGQQVTLSCSPISGHRSVSWYQQTPGQGLQFLFEYFSETQRNKGNFPGRFSGRQFSNSRSEMNVSTLELGDSALYLCASSSRDRGRTEAFFGQGTRLTVV.

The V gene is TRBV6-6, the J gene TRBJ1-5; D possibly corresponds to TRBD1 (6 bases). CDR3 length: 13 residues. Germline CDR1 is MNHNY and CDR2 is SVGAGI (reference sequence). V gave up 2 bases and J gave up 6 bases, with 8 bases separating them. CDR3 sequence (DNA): TGTGCCAGCAGTTACCTACAGGGTCAGCCCCAGCATTTT. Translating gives CASSYLQGQPQHF.

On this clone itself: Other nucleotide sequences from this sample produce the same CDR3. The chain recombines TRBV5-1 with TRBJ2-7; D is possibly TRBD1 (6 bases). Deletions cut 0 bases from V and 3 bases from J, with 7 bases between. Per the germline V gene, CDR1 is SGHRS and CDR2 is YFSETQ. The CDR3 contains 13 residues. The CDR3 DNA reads TGCGCCAGCAGCTTGGTGGACAGCTACGAGCAGTACTTC. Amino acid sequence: CASSLVDSYEQYF.

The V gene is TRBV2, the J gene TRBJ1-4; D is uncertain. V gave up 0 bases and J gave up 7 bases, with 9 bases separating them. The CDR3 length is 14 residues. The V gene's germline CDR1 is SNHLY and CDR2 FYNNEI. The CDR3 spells CASSEAGGLEKLFF. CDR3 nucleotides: TGTGCCAGCAGTGAAGCGGGAGGGCTTGAAAAACTGTTTTTT. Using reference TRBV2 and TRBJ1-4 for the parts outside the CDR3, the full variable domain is EPEVTQTPSHQVTQMGQEVILRCVPISNHLYFYWYRQILGQKVEFLVSFYNNEISEKSEIFDDQFSVERPDGSNFTLKIRSTKLEDSAMYFCASSEAGGLEKLFFGSGTQLSVL.

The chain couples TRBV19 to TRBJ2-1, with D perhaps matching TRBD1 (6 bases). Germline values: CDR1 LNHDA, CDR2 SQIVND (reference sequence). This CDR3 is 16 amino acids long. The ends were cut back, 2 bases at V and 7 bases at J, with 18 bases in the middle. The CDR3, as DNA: TGTGCCAGTAGTATAATCCAGATTAGTAGGGGGAATGAGCAGTTCTTC. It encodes CASSIIQISRGNEQFF.

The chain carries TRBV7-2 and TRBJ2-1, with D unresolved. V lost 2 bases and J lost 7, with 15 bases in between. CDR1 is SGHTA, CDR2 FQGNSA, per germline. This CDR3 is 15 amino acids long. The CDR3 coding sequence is TGTGCCAGCAGCTTATCGGGCGGCGTTGGGAATGAGCAGTTCTTC. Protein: CASSLSGGVGNEQFF. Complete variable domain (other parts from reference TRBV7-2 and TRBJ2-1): GAGVSQSPSNKVTEKGKDVELRCDPISGHTALYWYRQSLGQGLEFLIYFQGNSAPDKSGLPSDRFSAERTGGSVSTLTIQRTQQEDSAVYLCASSLSGGVGNEQFFGPGTRLTVL.

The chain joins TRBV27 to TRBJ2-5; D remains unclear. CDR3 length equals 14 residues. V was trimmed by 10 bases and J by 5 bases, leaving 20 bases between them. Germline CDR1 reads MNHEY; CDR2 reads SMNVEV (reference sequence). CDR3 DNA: TGTGCCACCCAAAGAGCACCCGGCAGGGAGACCCAGTACTTC. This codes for CATQRAPGRETQYF.

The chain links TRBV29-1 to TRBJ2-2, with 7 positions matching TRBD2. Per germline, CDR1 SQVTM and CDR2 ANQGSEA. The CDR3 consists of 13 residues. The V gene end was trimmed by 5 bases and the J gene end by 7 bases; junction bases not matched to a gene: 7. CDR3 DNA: TGCAGCGTTAGCGGGGTGAAGGGCGGGGAGCTGTTTTTT. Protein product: CSVSGVKGGELFF.